This TCR beta chain was recorded in a study of shared T cell receptors in the human thymus. TCRdb's copy holds only in-frame clones and misses some; the assay was immunoSEQ multiplex PCR. The table lists 550,000 to 800,000 clones, 75% to 90% of them singletons. The CDR3 extends over 14 amino acids. CDR1 and CDR2 (germline): SQVTM, ANQGSEA. J was trimmed by 8 bases and V by 4 bases; bases with no gene match: 9. Separately, the same data were catalogued under a study of human thymus T cells.

The source of this sequence is a girl under three years old with a congenital heart defect. The chain uses TRBV29-1 and TRBJ1-2; TRBD1 matches at 11 bases. Sequencing was done on a sample of thymocytes. The CDR3 DNA follows: TGCAGCGTTGGCCGGACAGGGGGCTCCGGAGGCTACACCTTC. Translation: CSVGRTGGSGGYTF.